This T cell receptor beta chain originates from a study of T-cell memory formation after mild COVID-19. This CDR3 region has 14 residues. Germline V gene data show CDR1 as SEHNR and CDR2 as FQNEAQ (reference sequence). V gave up 5 bases and J gave up 7 bases; unmatched junction bases: 6. Regarding the study as a whole: SARS-CoV-2 specificity of second-wave clones peaking day 37 was unconfirmed. Contracting CD4+ clones lay largely in CM and EM, with CD8+ ones residing in EMRA.

TCRdb ran MiXCR on the 5' RACE reads and lists one entry per CDR3 protein. The data contain fewer than 650,000 distinct CDR3 sequences, around 15% of them singletons. This clonotype was seen more than once but under ten times. Antigen unknown. The clonotype comes from an adult woman who had mild COVID-19 (a few samples of this study predate the infection). Cell type and time point are not known. The chain recombines TRBV7-9 with TRBJ2-1, with 9 positions matching TRBD1. Material for sequencing was PBMCs or a T cell subset sorted from them (not recorded which). CDR3 nucleotides: TGTGCCAGCAGCCCAAGGACAGGGGTGAATGAGCAGTTCTTC. Residues: CASSPRTGVNEQFF.